This T cell receptor (beta chain) originates from a study of beta chain features in type 1 diabetes. Concerning this clone itself: Its antigen is unidentified.

The whole isolated RNA underwent reverse transcription, so sequencing captured expressed TCRB transcripts. Assay used: immunoSEQ multiplex PCR; TCRdb lists only in-frame clones, some missing. The sample contains under 450,000 clones, about 15% of which appear only once. Germline CDR1 is SSHAT and CDR2 is FNYEAQ (reference sequence). This CDR3 is 13 amino acids long. Trimming removed 3 bases at V and 3 bases at J, with 9 bases between. Regarding the study as a whole: Individuals with type 1 diabetes displayed fewer insertions and more deletions at VDJ junctions.

This sequence originates from a man aged 25 to 40 in good health. This sequence joins TRBV7-7 and TRBJ2-7; a weak D match, TRBD1 (6 bases). Sequencing was carried out using naive CD4+ T cells from blood. CDR3 region: CASSFSRGYEQYF. For the CDR3, the DNA is TGTGCCAGCAGCTTCAGCAGGGGCTACGAGCAGTACTTC.